These 24 T cell receptor beta chains share one sample of origin, sequenced in a study of blood T cell repertoires in COVID-19. TCRdb's copy holds only in-frame clones and misses some; the assay was immunoSEQ multiplex PCR. Counted here are roughly 160,000 clones, about 86% occurring once; the ten biggest clones make up approximately 7%. Sequencing was carried out using peripheral blood. The receptors derive from a man aged 45-65 years with active or convalescent COVID-19.

The chain is built from TRBV19 and TRBJ1-4, with D tentatively TRBD1 (5 bases). The V end lost 7 bases, the J end lost 7 bases, and 16 bases lay between the germline ends. Per the germline V gene, CDR1 is LNHDA and CDR2 is SQIVND (reference sequence). This CDR3 contains 14 residues. In DNA form, the CDR3 reads TGTGCCAGTAACCAGGGTTCAATTGGTGAAAAACTGTTTTTT. The encoded protein is CASNQGSIGEKLFF.

The chain links TRBV7-8 to TRBJ1-5, with D tentatively TRBD1 (6 bases). CDR1 is SGHVS, CDR2 FQNEAQ, per germline. The CDR3 length is 16 residues. Trimming cost V 2 bases and J 0 bases, with 11 bases left between them. The CDR3, as DNA: TGTGCCAGCAGCTTACTACAGGGTTTTAGCAATCAGCCCCAGCATTTT. It is translated as CASSLLQGFSNQPQHF.

This sequence joins TRBV4-1 and TRBJ2-7; TRBD2 agrees at 9 bases. The CDR3 loop spans 16 amino acids. Germline lookup yields CDR1 MGHRA and CDR2 YSYEKL. The junction had 7 bases not matched to a gene; V was cut back by 0 bases and J by 4 bases. CDR3: CASSQDQLAGRYEQYF. As DNA, the CDR3 is TGCGCCAGCAGCCAAGATCAGCTAGCGGGAAGATACGAGCAGTACTTC.

CDR3 nucleotides: TGTGCCACCAGCAGAGGTCTTGCCCTTAGCGGGAGGGCCTACGAGCAGTACTTC. Residues: CATSRGLALSGRAYEQYF. The chain employs TRBV15 and TRBJ2-7; 11 nucleotides line up with TRBD2. V lost 1 base, J lost 2 bases, and 10 bases stayed unmatched. CDR3 length equals 18 residues. Germline V gives CDR1 LNHNV, CDR2 YYDKDF (reference sequence). The full variable domain, its missing parts supplied by reference TRBV15 and TRBJ2-7, is DAMVIQNPRYQVTQFGKPVTLSCSQTLNHNVMYWYQQKSSQAPKLLFHYYDKDFNNEADTPDNFQSRRPNTSFCFLDIRSPGLGDTAMYLCATSRGLALSGRAYEQYFGPGTRLTVT.

This chain links TRBV2 with TRBJ2-1; D unclear. Germline V gives CDR1 SNHLY, CDR2 FYNNEI. This CDR3 has 11 residues. V dropped 8 bases and J dropped 6 bases, with 8 bases sitting between them. CDR3 amino acids: CASEVANEQFF. CDR3 DNA: TGTGCCAGCGAAGTGGCCAATGAGCAGTTCTTC.

This clone was seen more than once but under ten times. The chain uses TRBV12-3 or TRBV12-4 and TRBJ1-1; D gene ambiguous. V dropped 3 bases and J dropped 1 base, with 6 bases sitting between them. This CDR3 region has 13 residues. The CDR3 bases are TGTGCCAGCAGTTTCTATGGGAACACTGAAGCTTTCTTT. This encodes CASSFYGNTEAFF.

V gene TRBV28 combines with J gene TRBJ2-7; 7 nucleotides line up with TRBD1. The CDR3 has 15 residues. The junction had 15 bases not matched to a gene; V was cut back by 7 bases and J by 6 bases. Germline loops: CDR1 MDHEN, CDR2 SYDVKM. CDR3 loop: CASTIRDRGDSEQYF. CDR3 coding DNA: TGTGCCAGCACCATCCGGGACAGAGGGGACAGCGAGCAGTACTTC.

This clone was seen only a few times. The CDR3 nucleotides are TGTGCCAGCGGAGCCCTTGGGGAGACCCAGTACTTC. It specifies CASGALGETQYF. The chain couples TRBV2 to TRBJ2-5; D gene ambiguous. Per germline, CDR1 SNHLY and CDR2 FYNNEI. The CDR3 length is 12 residues. V was shortened by 8 bases and J by 5 bases, with 12 bases between the two germline ends.

The count of this clone is one. The CDR3 nucleotides are TGTGCCACCAGCAGAGGTCAGCAGGGCGGTGGCTACACCTTC. The encoded protein is CATSRGQQGGGYTF. The chain carries TRBV15 and TRBJ1-2; possible D gene TRBD1, 5 bases. Per germline, CDR1 LNHNV and CDR2 YYDKDF (reference sequence). The CDR3 consists of 14 residues. With 1 base removed from V and 7 bases from J, the gap between germline ends came to 13 bases.

The rearrangement uses TRBV21-1 and TRBJ2-7; the table's D call, TRBD2, was not checked against the DNA. TRBV21-1 is classified as a pseudogene. The CDR3 totals 12 residues. The CDR3 loop reads CASSKGRHEQYF. The CDR3 DNA follows: TGTGCCAGCAGCAAAGGGCGGCACGAGCAGTACTTC.

V is TRBV24-1 and J is TRBJ2-3; possibly TRBD2 for D (5 bases). The germline gives CDR1 KGHDR, CDR2 SFDVKD. The V and J ends lost 3 bases and 0 bases respectively, with 12 bases between them. The CDR3 is 16 residues long. CDR3 sequence reads: CATSDPGGFSTDTQYF. Written as DNA, the CDR3 is TGTGCCACCAGTGATCCCGGAGGTTTTAGCACAGATACGCAGTATTTT.

This chain links TRBV7-2 with TRBJ2-2, with TRBD1 identical over 8 bases. Germline lookup yields CDR1 SGHTA and CDR2 FQGNSA. CDR3 length equals 15 residues. Trimming at V came to 5 bases and at J to 6 bases, leaving 8 bases not matched to a gene. The CDR3: CASSPRTGRAGELFF. The CDR3 bases are TGTGCCAGCAGCCCAAGGACAGGGCGGGCCGGGGAGCTGTTTTTT.

This clone has only one observation. This chain joins TRBV30 and TRBJ2-5; 8 nucleotides line up with TRBD1. V shed 2 bases and J 7 bases; nucleotides not matched to a gene: 12. The CDR3 extends over 15 amino acids. Germline V gives CDR1 GTSNPN, CDR2 SVGIG (reference sequence). CDR3 coding DNA: TGTGCCTGGAGTCCTCCGGGACAGGTGGGGGGGACCCAGTACTTC. This translates into CAWSPPGQVGGTQYF.

The chain couples TRBV7-9 to TRBJ2-3; TRBD1 matches 10 bases. The V segment lost 4 bases and the J segment 6 bases; nucleotides outside the gene matches: 19. The CDR3 runs to 19 residues. Germline CDR1 reads SEHNR; CDR2 reads FQNEAQ (reference sequence). CDR3 loop: CASSYGVNRDRGNADTQYF. The CDR3 DNA sequence: TGTGCCAGCAGCTACGGTGTGAACCGGGACAGGGGAAATGCGGATACGCAGTATTTT.

The chain has TRBV4-1 and TRBJ1-6, with D maybe TRBD1 (6 bases). The CDR3 is 16 amino acids. CDR1 is MGHRA, CDR2 YSYEKL, per germline. Between the trimmed V and J ends, which lost 1 base and 8 bases, there was a span of 15 bases. The CDR3 protein is CASSQARRGWDSPLHF. The CDR3 DNA is TGCGCCAGCAGCCAAGCCCGCAGGGGTTGGGATTCACCCCTCCACTTT.

J is TRBJ1-1 and V is TRBV5-1, with 11 bases matching TRBD1. The germline V gene encodes CDR1 SGHRS and CDR2 YFSETQ. V lost 4 bases and J lost 7; bases outside the gene matches: 6. There are 14 residues in the CDR3. CDR3 DNA sequence: TGCGCCAGCAGCGCCGGACAGGGGGCTGGTGAAGCTTTCTTT. This translates into CASSAGQGAGEAFF.

J is TRBJ2-1 and V is TRBV27; weak D call: TRBD1 (6 bases). Per the germline V gene, CDR1 is MNHEY and CDR2 is SMNVEV (reference sequence). This CDR3 has 13 amino acids. V was clipped by 5 bases and J by 4 bases, with 9 bases between them. In DNA form, the CDR3 reads TGTGCCAGCAGTCCAGGACAGTACAATGAGCAGTTCTTC. Translation: CASSPGQYNEQFF.

The chain links TRBV4-3 to TRBJ2-5; 14 bases are shared with TRBD2. Germline V lookup: CDR1 LGHNA, CDR2 YSLEER. This CDR3 is 18 amino acids long. With 3 bases clipped from V and 0 bases from J, the junction kept 6 bases outside the gene matches. The CDR3 nucleotides read TGCGCCAGCAGCCAGCGACTAGCGGGGGGGGTGTACCAAGAGACCCAGTACTTC. Protein sequence: CASSQRLAGGVYQETQYF.

The rearrangement joins TRBV5-6 to TRBJ2-5; TRBD1 matches at 8 bases. The V gene's germline CDR1 is SGHDT and CDR2 YYEEEE. After removal of 3 bases from V and 2 bases from J, the junction contained 6 bases not matched to a gene. The CDR3 contains 15 residues. The CDR3 nucleotides are TGTGCCAGCAGCTGGGGACAGGTGGAGCAAGAGACCCAGTACTTC. Protein: CASSWGQVEQETQYF.

This clone was observed a single time. This sequence joins TRBV7-6 and TRBJ2-1; the D gene is possibly TRBD2 (5 bases). Germline V gives CDR1 SGHVS, CDR2 FNYEAQ. V shed 5 bases and J shed 1 base, with 18 bases lying between them. The CDR3 has 17 residues. The CDR3: CASSNPFRGLSYNEQFF. CDR3 in DNA: TGTGCCAGCAGCAACCCCTTCCGCGGGTTATCCTACAATGAGCAGTTCTTC. The full variable domain, its missing parts supplied by reference TRBV7-6 and TRBJ2-1, is GAGVSQSPRYKVTKRGQDVALRCDPISGHVSLYWYRQALGQGPEFLTYFNYEAQQDKSGLPNDRFSAERPEGSISTLTIQRTEQRDSAMYRCASSNPFRGLSYNEQFFGPGTRLTVL.

This clone was counted a few times. This specimen includes other DNA sequences encoding the same CDR3. The gene calls are TRBV18 and TRBJ1-3; D perhaps matches TRBD1 (6 bases). Germline V gene lookup returns CDR1 KGHSH and CDR2 LQKENI. The length of the CDR3 is 15 residues. V lost 4 bases and J lost 4, with 14 bases in between. The CDR3 spells CASSLGQSSGNTIYF. The CDR3 bases are TGTGCCAGCTCACTAGGACAGAGTTCGGGAAACACCATATATTTT.

The rearrangement joins TRBV7-9 to TRBJ1-5, with 9 bases lining up with TRBD1. Trimming removed 5 bases from V and 3 bases from J; junction bases left unmatched: 8. This CDR3 contains 16 residues. The germline V gene encodes CDR1 SEHNR and CDR2 FQNEAQ (reference sequence). CDR3 nucleotides: TGTGCCAGCAGCCCCCAGACAGGGGGAGCCAATCAGCCCCAGCATTTT. Its translation is CASSPQTGGANQPQHF.

This chain joins TRBV29-1 and TRBJ2-1, with D possibly TRBD2 on 6 matching bases. CDR1 and CDR2 from the germline V gene are SQVTM and ANQGSEA. Trimming took 3 bases from V and 0 from J, leaving 9 bases between them. The CDR3 runs 14 residues. The CDR3 loop is CSVDAGSSYNEQFF. In nucleotides, the CDR3 is TGCAGCGTTGACGCGGGGTCCTCCTACAATGAGCAGTTCTTC.

The genes are TRBV19 and TRBJ1-1; D unclear. V lost 3 bases and J 1 base, leaving 6 bases between the germline ends. The CDR3 is 13 residues long. Germline CDR1 reads LNHDA; CDR2 reads SQIVND (reference sequence). CDR3: CASSIQKNTEAFF. The CDR3 bases are TGTGCCAGTAGTATTCAGAAGAACACTGAAGCTTTCTTT. The full variable domain, its missing parts supplied by reference TRBV19 and TRBJ1-1, is DGGITQSPKYLFRKEGQNVTLSCEQNLNHDAMYWYRQDPGQGLRLIYYSQIVNDFQKGDIAEGYSVSREKKESFPLTVTSAQKNPTAFYLCASSIQKNTEAFFGQGTRLTVV.